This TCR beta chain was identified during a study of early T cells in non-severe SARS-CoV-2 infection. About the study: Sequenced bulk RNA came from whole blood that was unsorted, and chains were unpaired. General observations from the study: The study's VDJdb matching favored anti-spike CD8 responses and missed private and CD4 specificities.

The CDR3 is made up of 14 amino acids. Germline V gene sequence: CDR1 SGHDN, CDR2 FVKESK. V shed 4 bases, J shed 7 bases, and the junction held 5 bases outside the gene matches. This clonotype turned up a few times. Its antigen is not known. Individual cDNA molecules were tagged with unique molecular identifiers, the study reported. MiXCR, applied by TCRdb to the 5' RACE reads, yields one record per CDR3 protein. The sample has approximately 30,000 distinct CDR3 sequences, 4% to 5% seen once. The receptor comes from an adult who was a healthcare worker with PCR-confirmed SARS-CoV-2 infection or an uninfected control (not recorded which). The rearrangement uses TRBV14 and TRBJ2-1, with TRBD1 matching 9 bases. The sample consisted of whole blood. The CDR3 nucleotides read TGTGCCAGCAGCCGCTGGACAGGGGTTAATGAGCAGTTCTTC. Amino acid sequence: CASSRWTGVNEQFF.